This TCR beta chain was sequenced for a study of shared clonotypes between healthy human individuals. The repertoire was sequenced with immunoSEQ multiplex PCR; TCRdb's copy has only in-frame clones and lacks some. Of 2 million to 2.5 million clones in the sample, 80% to 95% were seen once. The germline gives CDR1 LNHNV, CDR2 YYDKDF (reference sequence). Trimming cost V 1 base and J 0 bases; bases outside gene matches: 2. CDR3 length equals 16 residues. J is TRBJ1-3 and V is TRBV15; 8 nucleotides agree with TRBD1. The receptor's source is a man younger than 35 in good health. Some clones in this sample may be carry-over from other donors' samples. Input material: naive CD4+ T cells from PBMCs. Subset: CD45RA+ positively selected. The CDR3 bases are TGTGCCACCAGCAGAGCTGGGACAGGCTCTGGAAACACCATATATTTT. This sequence encodes CATSRAGTGSGNTIYF.